These T cell receptor beta chains were read from a single sample in a study of cytomegalovirus exposure and HLA in healthy donors. TCRdb keeps only in-frame clones here, not all; method: immunoSEQ multiplex PCR. The table shows 20,000 to 30,000 clones, with roughly 79% occurring only once. The sequenced sample was PBMCs. The receptor set was obtained from a male donor in good health and CMV-seronegative. Both conserved end residues are part of each CDR3. D genes are given only for firm matches. Rows may omit the clone size; those that give it use once, few, many or a size class.

d_call j_call v_call clone_size cdr3_nt cdr3_aa
TRBD2 TRBJ2-3 TRBV5-5 NA TGTGCCAGCAGCTTGTTTGGCGGGAGGGAGGGAGGTACGCAGTATTTT CASSLFGGREGGTQYF
NA TRBJ2-1 TRBV19 NA TGTGCCAGTAGTGCTGAACCTAGGTCGCCCTGGAAGTTCTTC CASSAEPRSPWKFF
TRBD1 TRBJ2-7 TRBV4-2 once TGTGCCAGCAGCCAAGCCGGGACAGGGAGCTACGAGCAGTACTTC CASSQAGTGSYEQYF
TRBD1 TRBJ1-1 TRBV19 NA TGTGCCAGTAGTATCCGGACAGGAGTCACTGAAGCTTTCTTT CASSIRTGVTEAFF
NA TRBJ2-1 TRBV14 NA TGTGCCAGCAGCCAGCCCAGGGTTGGCTCCTACAATGAGCAGTTCTTC CASSQPRVGSYNEQFF
NA TRBJ1-6 TRBV6-1 NA TGTGCCAGCAGTGAAATCGCAGGGGATAATTCACCCCTCCACTTT CASSEIAGDNSPLHF
NA TRBJ1-1 TRBV7-3 few TGTGCCAGCAGCTTACATCAGGGGAACACTGAAGCTTTCTTT CASSLHQGNTEAFF
TRBD1 TRBJ1-3 TRBV5-1 NA TGCGCCAGCTCGGAAATGTCATTGGGACAGGGAGGAAACACCATATATTTT CASSEMSLGQGGNTIYF
TRBD1 TRBJ2-2 TRBV4-3 NA TGCGCCAGCAGCCCCAGCCCCGGGACAGGGGCTACCGGGGAGCTGTTTTTT CASSPSPGTGATGELFF
NA TRBJ1-2 TRBV9 NA TGTGCCAGCAGTCCCCTGGGCGAGGGAAATGGCTACACCTTC CASSPLGEGNGYTF
NA TRBJ1-4 TRBV21-1 NA TGTGCCAGCAGCAAACCCACCCGGGGGAAGGATGAAAAACTGTTTTTT CASSKPTRGKDEKLFF
TRBD2 TRBJ2-3 TRBV9 NA TGTGCCAGCAGCGTAGTTGGCGGGGGGGCTGGTGGAGATACGCAGTATTTT CASSVVGGGAGGDTQYF
TRBD1 TRBJ2-7 TRBV7-8 NA TGTGCCAGCAGCTTAGCATATACCGGGACAGGGGGCTCCGACTACGAGCAGTACTTC CASSLAYTGTGGSDYEQYF
NA TRBJ1-2 TRBV27 NA TGTGCCAGCAGCACGGGGGGACATGGCTACACCTTC CASSTGGHGYTF
NA TRBJ1-5 TRBV4-3 few TGCGCCAGCAGCCAAGATTACGACACCAGGAAGAATCAGCCCCAGCATTTT CASSQDYDTRKNQPQHF
TRBD1 TRBJ1-2 TRBV11-2 NA TGTGCCAGCAGCGTAAGACGGGACAGGGGGCAGACGGCCTTC CASSVRRDRGQTAF
TRBD1 TRBJ1-6 TRBV6-6 NA TGTGCCAGCAGGACAGGGTCGGATATCCATAATTCACCCCTCCACTTT CASRTGSDIHNSPLHF
TRBD1 TRBJ1-2 TRBV2 NA TGTGCCAGCAGTGATGGGACAGGAGCTAACTATGGCTACACCTTC CASSDGTGANYGYTF
TRBD2 TRBJ2-1 TRBV7-9 NA TGTGCCAGCAGCACCCCCGGGACTAGCGGGGGGGCGGGCAATGAGCAGTTCTTC CASSTPGTSGGAGNEQFF
TRBD2 TRBJ2-3 TRBV4-3 once TGCGCCAGCAGCCATCTCGGACTAGCGACAGATTCGGGGGATACGCAGTATTTT CASSHLGLATDSGDTQYF